Presented here are 18 T cell receptor beta chains from one specimen sequenced in a study of cytomegalovirus exposure and HLA in healthy donors. Using immunoSEQ multiplex PCR, the repertoire was profiled, and TCRdb retains in-frame clones only, with some absent. Of approximately 150,000 clones listed, 91% are singletons. Material: PBMCs. Receptors were obtained from a woman between 18 and 29 years old in good health and CMV-seropositive.

This chain's CDR3 is CASSEGTSGGPETQYF. The CDR3 DNA reads as TGTGCCAGCAGTGAGGGGACTAGCGGCGGGCCGGAGACCCAGTACTTC. The chain recombines TRBV25-1 with TRBJ2-5; 11 nucleotides agree with TRBD2. Per the germline V gene, CDR1 is MGHDK and CDR2 is SYGVNS. V shed 3 bases, J shed 5 bases, and the junction held 8 bases outside the gene matches. The CDR3 totals 16 residues. The full variable domain, rest sourced from reference TRBV25-1 and TRBJ2-5, is EADIYQTPRYLVIGTGKKITLECSQTMGHDKMYWYQQDPGMELHLIHYSYGVNSTEKGDLSSESTVSRIRTEHFPLTLESARPSHTSQYLCASSEGTSGGPETQYFGPGTRLLVL.

The chain combines TRBV19 with TRBJ2-6; D is perhaps TRBD1 (6 bases). The CDR3 has 15 amino acids. V was cut by 5 bases and J by 1 base, with 9 bases left in between. CDR1 is LNHDA and CDR2 is SQIVND in the germline V gene (reference sequence). The CDR3 DNA reads as TGTGCCAGTAGTGAACAGGGATCTGGGGCCAACGTCCTGACTTTC. This codes for CASSEQGSGANVLTF.

The rearrangement uses TRBV19 and TRBJ2-2; the D gene is possibly TRBD2 (6 bases). This CDR3 has 16 residues. V gave up 3 bases and J gave up 0 bases, with 11 bases separating them. In germline, CDR1 is LNHDA, CDR2 SQIVND (reference sequence). CDR3: CASSIGRPSNTGELFF. Written as DNA, the CDR3 is TGTGCCAGTAGTATTGGGAGGCCCTCGAACACCGGGGAGCTGTTTTTT.

The chain carries TRBV7-2 and TRBJ2-3; D is uncertain. Germline V lookup: CDR1 SGHTA, CDR2 FQGNSA. This CDR3 is 15 amino acids long. V dropped 7 bases and J dropped 0 bases, with 14 bases sitting between them. Here the CDR3 reads CASTETGTSTDTQYF. CDR3 in DNA: TGTGCCAGCACCGAGACTGGTACTAGCACAGATACGCAGTATTTT.

The V call is TRBV7-2, the J call TRBJ2-1; 8 nucleotides match TRBD2. The CDR3 contains 18 residues. The germline V gene encodes CDR1 SGHTA and CDR2 FQGNSA. J lost 7 bases, V lost 2 bases, and 16 bases had no gene match. This chain's CDR3 is CASSLLRRLALGENEQFF. DNA for the CDR3: TGTGCCAGCAGCTTACTGCGGCGACTAGCGCTGGGGGAAAATGAGCAGTTCTTC.

The V call is TRBV28, the J call TRBJ2-5; TRBD2 aligns across 14 bases. Trimming at V came to 6 bases and at J to 0 bases, leaving 6 bases not matched to a gene. Per germline, CDR1 MDHEN and CDR2 SYDVKM. CDR3 length equals 17 residues. The CDR3 DNA is TGTGCCAGCAGCCCAAGGACTAGCGGGGGGAACCAAGAGACCCAGTACTTC. It specifies CASSPRTSGGNQETQYF.

The chain recombines TRBV30 with TRBJ1-2, with 9 bases fitting TRBD1. CDR3 length: 16 amino acids. CDR1 is GTSNPN, CDR2 SVGIG, per germline (reference sequence). Trimming took 5 bases from V and 11 from J; bases not matched to a gene: 21. As DNA, the CDR3 is TGTGCCTGGGGCGGCGGGACAGGGTCTGGAAAGACGGGGTACACCTTC. The encoded protein is CAWGGGTGSGKTGYTF.

The V and J genes are TRBV6-5 and TRBJ2-1; 11 bases agree with TRBD1. Per germline, CDR1 MNHEY and CDR2 SVGAGI. This CDR3 comprises 13 residues. Trimming cost V 9 bases and J 6 bases; bases outside gene matches: 4. CDR3 loop: CASHGTGGNEQFF. As DNA, the CDR3 is TGTGCCAGTCACGGGACAGGGGGCAATGAGCAGTTCTTC.

As DNA, the CDR3 is TGTGCCAGCGGGACAGGGTGGAACACTGAAGCTTTCTTT. Translating gives CASGTGWNTEAFF. The chain carries TRBV7-9 and TRBJ1-1; TRBD1 matches at 9 bases. Germline CDR1 is SEHNR and CDR2 is FQNEAQ (reference sequence). The CDR3 has 13 residues. V lost 8 bases to trimming and J lost 1 base; unmatched junction nucleotides: 2.

The chain recombines TRBV5-1 with TRBJ2-5; D not resolved. Per germline, CDR1 SGHRS and CDR2 YFSETQ. V lost 0 bases and J lost 3, with 3 bases in between. The CDR3 contains 12 residues. The CDR3 region is CASSLAKETQYF. The CDR3 DNA reads TGCGCCAGCAGCTTGGCCAAAGAGACCCAGTACTTC.

The sample holds one count of this clone. The V and J genes are TRBV7-6 and TRBJ2-7, with D perhaps matching TRBD1 (6 bases). Germline V gene data show CDR1 as SGHVS and CDR2 as FNYEAQ. Trimming stripped 1 base from V and 7 bases from J, with 8 bases between. The CDR3 has 12 residues. The CDR3: CASSLDRVEQYF. The CDR3 DNA follows: TGTGCCAGCAGCTTAGACAGGGTTGAGCAGTACTTC.

The genes are TRBV23-1 and TRBJ2-2; 8 bases fit TRBD2. TRBV23-1 carries the ORF label, with uncertain function. CDR3 length equals 17 residues. V gave up 2 bases and J gave up 3 bases; unmatched junction bases: 8. In nucleotides, the CDR3 is TGCGCCAGCAGTCAAATGCTTCTACTAGCGGACACCGGGGAGCTGTTTTTT. Translated, it gives CASSQMLLLADTGELFF.

The chain carries TRBV29-1 and TRBJ2-1; 7 bases agree with TRBD2. Per the germline V gene, CDR1 is SQVTM and CDR2 is ANQGSEA. The V segment lost 5 bases and the J segment 8 bases; nucleotides outside the gene matches: 9. This CDR3 has 13 amino acids. The CDR3 region is CSVFGTTGDEQFF. The CDR3 bases are TGCAGCGTTTTCGGGACTACCGGCGATGAGCAGTTCTTC.

The chain links TRBV6-1 to TRBJ1-3, with 8 bases fitting TRBD1. V lost 6 bases to trimming and J lost 0 bases; unmatched junction nucleotides: 4. Germline V CDR1 and CDR2: MNHNS, SASEGT. This CDR3 comprises 15 residues. The CDR3 here is CASRGQVSSGNTIYF. CDR3 DNA: TGTGCCAGCAGGGGACAGGTTTCCTCTGGAAACACCATATATTTT.

V usage is TRBV7-9 and J usage is TRBJ2-3; 10 nucleotides match TRBD2. V was clipped by 1 base and J by 1 base; unmatched bases: 2. CDR1 is SEHNR, CDR2 FQNEAQ, per germline (reference sequence). The CDR3 contains 16 residues. CDR3 DNA: TGTGCCAGCAGCTTAGGGAGCGGGAGGGGCACAGATACGCAGTATTTT. Its protein product is CASSLGSGRGTDTQYF.

The chain carries TRBV10-3 and TRBJ1-4; D gene unclear. The CDR3 runs to 14 residues. Between the trimmed V and J ends, which lost 2 bases and 3 bases, there was a span of 7 bases. The germline V gene has CDR1 ENHRY and CDR2 SYGVKD. This chain's CDR3 is CAISEGQANEKLFF. Written as DNA, the CDR3 is TGTGCCATCAGTGAGGGGCAGGCTAATGAAAAACTGTTTTTT.

The V gene is TRBV11-2, the J gene TRBJ1-1; D is unclear. There are 12 residues in the CDR3. Trimming pared 11 bases from V and 3 bases from J, leaving 13 bases between. Germline lookup yields CDR1 SGHAT and CDR2 FQNNGV. CDR3 coding DNA: TGTGCCCGAAAGAGCAACCACACTGAAGCTTTCTTT. Residues: CARKSNHTEAFF.

The chain combines TRBV2 with TRBJ2-5; 8 bases map to TRBD2. The end of the DNA aligns better with TRBJ2-7, so the J call may be wrong. CDR1 is SNHLY and CDR2 is FYNNEI in the germline V gene. The CDR3 is 15 residues long. Written as DNA, the CDR3 is TGTGCCAGCAGTGAGGTAGCGGGGACAAGATCCGAGCAGTACTTC. As protein: CASSEVAGTRSEQYF.